The 30 T cell receptor beta chains presented below share a single source sample, sequenced in a study of neoadjuvant anti-PD-1 for oral cavity cancer. This table comes from immunoSEQ multiplex PCR, and its TCRdb copy is limited to in-frame clones, with some not included. Seen here are about 6,700 clones, around 82% observed once, and the top ten hold 3.2%. The sample was PBMCs, taken before nivolumab (anti-PD-1) treatment. These receptors were obtained from a person between 40 and 79 years old with oral cavity squamous cell carcinoma.

The rearrangement uses TRBV6-5 and TRBJ2-6; D is ambiguous. The V gene lost 5 bases and the J gene lost 4 bases, with 9 bases spanning the gap. CDR1 is MNHEY and CDR2 is SVGAGI in the germline V gene. This CDR3 contains 14 residues. CDR3 sequence reads: CASSPLRGANVLTF. CDR3 nucleotides: TGTGCCAGCAGTCCTCTTAGGGGGGCCAACGTCCTGACTTTC.

The chain carries TRBV4-2 and TRBJ1-3; no clear D gene. V was pared by 0 bases and J by 4 bases, with 7 bases between. The CDR3 runs to 14 residues. The V gene's germline CDR1 is LGHNA and CDR2 YNFKEQ. CDR3 nucleotides: TGTGCCAGCAGCCAAGATAGCCAGGGAAACACCATATATTTT. Protein sequence: CASSQDSQGNTIYF.

CDR3 protein: CASSFTGEGTYEQYF. In DNA form, the CDR3 reads TGCGCCAGCAGCTTCACAGGGGAGGGGACCTACGAGCAGTACTTC. V and J are TRBV5-1 and TRBJ2-7; either TRBD1 or TRBD2 may supply D (7 bases each). There are 15 residues in the CDR3. CDR1 and CDR2 (germline): SGHRS, YFSETQ. Trimming stripped 2 bases from V and 2 bases from J, with 14 bases between.

This chain connects TRBV29-1 to TRBJ2-3; TRBD1 aligns across 12 bases. Germline V lookup: CDR1 SQVTM, CDR2 ANQGSEA. Trimming removed 6 bases from V and 4 bases from J; junction bases left unmatched: 11. The length of the CDR3 is 16 residues. CDR3 bases: TGCAGCGTAGATCACGGGACAGGGGGCCTGCCAGATACGCAGTATTTT. Amino acids: CSVDHGTGGLPDTQYF.

The gene calls are TRBV7-2 and TRBJ1-2, with D unclear. From germline, CDR1 is SGHTA and CDR2 FQGNSA. Trimming removed 4 bases from V and 6 bases from J, with 21 bases in between. The CDR3 consists of 16 residues. The CDR3: CASSSGPDGLLDGYTF. CDR3 coding DNA: TGTGCCAGCAGCTCAGGCCCGGACGGACTTCTGGATGGCTACACCTTC.

This chain joins TRBV6-5 and TRBJ1-1, with 9 bases that match TRBD1. Germline V gene lookup returns CDR1 MNHEY and CDR2 SVGAGI. V lost 5 bases, J lost 1 base, and 2 bases stayed unmatched. The CDR3 has 14 residues. Here the CDR3 reads CASSTGQGNTEAFF. CDR3 nucleotide sequence: TGTGCCAGCAGTACGGGACAGGGGAACACTGAAGCTTTCTTT.

The V and J genes are TRBV11-3 and TRBJ2-7; 8 positions agree with TRBD1. This CDR3 is 15 amino acids long. The germline CDR1 and CDR2 sequences are SGHNT and YENEEA. V lost 5 bases to trimming and J lost 3 bases; unmatched junction nucleotides: 9. This CDR3 is CASSRGTGVDYEQYF. CDR3 nucleotides: TGTGCCAGCAGCCGAGGGACAGGCGTTGACTACGAGCAGTACTTC.

This chain links TRBV5-1 with TRBJ2-3; 14 bases are a match to TRBD2. The CDR3 has 17 residues. Trimming at V came to 3 bases and at J to 6 bases, leaving 9 bases not matched to a gene. The V gene's germline CDR1 is SGHRS and CDR2 YFSETQ. CDR3: CASSSLTSGGAADTQYF. The CDR3, as DNA: TGCGCCAGCAGCTCTCTGACTAGCGGGGGGGCCGCTGATACGCAGTATTTT.

The genes are TRBV7-9 and TRBJ1-2; D is perhaps TRBD1 (6 bases). This CDR3 is built from 14 residues. With 4 bases removed from V and 4 bases from J, the gap between germline ends came to 13 bases. Per germline, CDR1 SEHNR and CDR2 FQNEAQ (reference sequence). The CDR3 DNA is TGTGCCAGCAGCTCGGACAGTTTCATCTATGGCTACACCTTC. Its protein product is CASSSDSFIYGYTF.

CDR3 region: CSVQDRFLPDTQYF. CDR3 nucleotides: TGCAGCGTACAAGACAGATTCCTCCCAGATACGCAGTATTTT. The rearrangement joins TRBV29-1 to TRBJ2-3; the D gene is possibly TRBD1 (5 bases). Germline CDR1 is SQVTM and CDR2 is ANQGSEA. V shed 6 bases and J shed 4 bases, with 17 bases lying between them. The CDR3 runs 14 residues.

Only one count was recorded for this clone. Other DNA sequences within the sample encode an identical CDR3. This chain uses TRBV14 with TRBJ2-7; no clear D. The CDR3 runs to 13 residues. V lost 1 base to trimming and J lost 0 bases, with 4 bases between them. From germline, CDR1 is SGHDN and CDR2 FVKESK. The CDR3 nucleotides read TGTGCCAGCAGCCAAGTTAGCTCCTACGAGCAGTACTTC. Translated: CASSQVSSYEQYF.

The rearrangement uses TRBV7-2 and TRBJ2-3, with 10 bases aligning to TRBD2. CDR3 length: 16 amino acids. With V trimmed by 3 bases and J by 3 bases, 6 bases remained unmatched. Germline CDR1 reads SGHTA; CDR2 reads FQGNSA. This CDR3 reads CASSLGLARGTDTQYF. For the CDR3, the DNA is TGTGCCAGCAGCTTGGGACTAGCGAGGGGTACAGATACGCAGTATTTT.

The genes are TRBV15 and TRBJ2-7, with D possibly TRBD2 on 6 matching bases. Per germline, CDR1 LNHNV and CDR2 YYDKDF (reference sequence). V was trimmed by 3 bases and J by 3 bases, leaving 9 bases between them. The CDR3 is 13 amino acids. The CDR3 region has the DNA TGTGCCACCAGCAGGAATAGCGGCTACGAGCAGTACTTC. Translation gives CATSRNSGYEQYF.

V is TRBV27 and J is TRBJ2-5; TRBD1 aligns across 9 bases. The germline V gene encodes CDR1 MNHEY and CDR2 SMNVEV (reference sequence). The CDR3 runs 14 residues. Trimming took 8 bases from V and 5 from J; bases not matched to a gene: 9. The CDR3 loop is CASGTGTGRETQYF. The DNA of the CDR3 is TGTGCCAGCGGAACCGGGACAGGGCGGGAGACCCAGTACTTC.

The V call is TRBV5-4, the J call TRBJ1-2; D is possibly TRBD1 (5 bases). The V and J ends lost 0 bases and 4 bases respectively, with 10 bases between them. The germline gives CDR1 SGHNT, CDR2 YYREEE (reference sequence). The CDR3 has 14 amino acids. The CDR3 DNA is TGTGCCAGCAGCTTGGGCGAGGGGATCTATGGCTACACCTTC. Encoded protein: CASSLGEGIYGYTF.

The chain links TRBV7-2 to TRBJ2-1; 9 positions agree with TRBD2. V shed 2 bases, J shed 1 base, and the junction held 0 bases outside the gene matches. Germline-derived CDR1 and CDR2 are SGHTA and FQGNSA. This CDR3 has 15 amino acids. In nucleotides, the CDR3 is TGTGCCAGCAGCTTACTAGCGGGGTCCTACAATGAGCAGTTCTTC. It specifies CASSLLAGSYNEQFF. The entire variable domain, with the rest obtained from reference TRBV7-2 and TRBJ2-1, is as follows: GAGVSQSPSNKVTEKGKDVELRCDPISGHTALYWYRQSLGQGLEFLIYFQGNSAPDKSGLPSDRFSAERTGGSVSTLTIQRTQQEDSAVYLCASSLLAGSYNEQFFGPGTRLTVL.

The chain couples TRBV15 to TRBJ1-2, with D hard to call. Trimming shortened V by 0 bases and J by 0 bases, and 8 bases separated the two germline ends. Germline V CDR1 and CDR2: LNHNV, YYDKDF (reference sequence). The length of the CDR3 is 15 residues. The CDR3 sequence: CATSRDLGANYGYTF. CDR3 in DNA: TGTGCCACCAGCAGAGATTTGGGAGCTAACTATGGCTACACCTTC.

The CDR3 reads CASSLRVGQGNEQYF. The CDR3 nucleotides read TGTGCCAGCAGCCTGAGAGTAGGACAGGGGAACGAGCAGTACTTC. This chain links TRBV7-9 with TRBJ2-7; 9 bases map to TRBD1. The CDR3 is 15 amino acids. CDR1 and CDR2 from the germline V gene are SEHNR and FQNEAQ (reference sequence). V dropped 5 bases and J dropped 5; count of bases not matched to a gene: 10.

The rearrangement joins TRBV16 to TRBJ2-7, with TRBD1 matching 8 bases. The CDR3 is made up of 14 amino acids. CDR1 and CDR2 (germline): KGHSY, FQNENV. With 1 base clipped from V and 5 bases from J, the junction kept 4 bases outside the gene matches. The CDR3 region is CASSQFRGQDEQYF. CDR3 bases: TGTGCCAGCAGCCAATTCAGGGGGCAGGACGAGCAGTACTTC.

This clone appeared a single time. The chain joins TRBV2 to TRBJ2-1; the match to TRBD1 covers 7 bases. V lost 6 bases, J lost 0 bases, and 8 bases stayed unmatched. The germline CDR1 and CDR2 sequences are SNHLY and FYNNEI. The CDR3 runs to 16 residues. The CDR3 here is CASSTGTASSYNEQFF. CDR3 DNA: TGTGCCAGCAGCACGGGGACAGCTAGCTCCTACAATGAGCAGTTCTTC.

The chain employs TRBV5-6 and TRBJ2-6; the match to TRBD1 covers 10 bases. The V gene's germline CDR1 is SGHDT and CDR2 YYEEEE. With 4 bases clipped from V and 1 base from J, the junction kept 11 bases outside the gene matches. The CDR3 has 19 amino acids. The CDR3 nucleotides are TGTGCCAGCAGCCAAGGGGGGACAGGGGCTCTGTCTGGGGCCAACGTCCTGACTTTC. Protein: CASSQGGTGALSGANVLTF. The full variable domain, rest sourced from reference TRBV5-6 and TRBJ2-6, is DAGVTQSPTHLIKTRGQQVTLRCSPKSGHDTVSWYQQALGQGPQFIFQYYEEEERQRGNFPDRFSGHQFPNYSSELNVNALLLGDSALYLCASSQGGTGALSGANVLTFGAGSRLTVL.

Within the sample, this clone is medium-sized. The rearrangement joins TRBV27 to TRBJ2-7; possible D gene TRBD1, 6 bases. V lost 2 bases to trimming and J lost 0 bases, with 14 bases between them. This CDR3 has 16 residues. Germline values: CDR1 MNHEY, CDR2 SMNVEV (reference sequence). CDR3 region: CASSLEPTGTSYEQYF. DNA for the CDR3: TGTGCCAGCAGTTTAGAACCTACAGGGACCTCCTACGAGCAGTACTTC.

The gene calls are TRBV10-3 and TRBJ2-1; D gene unclear. The V gene lost 3 bases and the J gene lost 7 bases, with 7 bases spanning the gap. In germline, CDR1 is ENHRY, CDR2 SYGVKD. The CDR3 length is 12 residues. The CDR3 coding sequence is TGTGCCATCAGTGAAAGGACGAATGAGCAGTTCTTC. It is translated as CAISERTNEQFF.

The chain links TRBV7-6 to TRBJ2-7, with D maybe TRBD1 (6 bases). The CDR3 runs to 14 residues. Trimming cost V 3 bases and J 0 bases, with 9 bases left between them. Germline values: CDR1 SGHVS, CDR2 FNYEAQ. The CDR3 loop reads CASSFGQNSYEQYF. CDR3 nucleotides: TGTGCCAGCAGCTTCGGACAGAACTCCTACGAGCAGTACTTC.

V usage is TRBV6-5 and J usage is TRBJ1-2; 7 nucleotides line up with TRBD1. The CDR3 covers 14 residues. Germline lookup yields CDR1 MNHEY and CDR2 SVGAGI. V was clipped by 5 bases and J by 7 bases; unmatched bases: 10. CDR3 nucleotides: TGTGCCAGCAGTCCCTGGGACAGCTCTTTTGGCTACACCTTC. Translating it yields CASSPWDSSFGYTF.

The chain links TRBV27 to TRBJ2-1; TRBD2 is a possible D gene (6 bases). Between the trimmed V and J ends, which lost 1 base and 0 bases, there was a span of 10 bases. CDR3 length: 16 residues. Germline CDR1 and CDR2: MNHEY and SMNVEV (reference sequence). CDR3 in DNA: TGTGCCAGCAGTTTATTTAGCGGAAACTCCTACAATGAGCAGTTCTTC. It specifies CASSLFSGNSYNEQFF.

This clone occurred once. V gene TRBV21-1 combines with J gene TRBJ1-4; the table names TRBD1, a call not compared with the DNA. TRBV21-1 is recorded as a pseudogene. CDR3 size: 15 residues. DNA of the CDR3: TGTGCCAGCGCCTGGTACAGAACAACTAATGAAAAACTGTTTTTT. Its translation: CASAWYRTTNEKLFF.

The chain couples TRBV7-2 to TRBJ2-7; 7 bases map to TRBD2. After removal of 4 bases from V and 5 bases from J, the junction contained 11 bases not matched to a gene. CDR3 length equals 15 residues. The germline CDR1 and CDR2 sequences are SGHTA and FQGNSA. This chain's CDR3 is CASSSDVGEGDEQYF. The CDR3 region has the DNA TGTGCCAGCAGCTCCGATGTTGGGGAGGGTGACGAGCAGTACTTC. Complete variable domain (other parts from reference TRBV7-2 and TRBJ2-7): GAGVSQSPSNKVTEKGKDVELRCDPISGHTALYWYRQSLGQGLEFLIYFQGNSAPDKSGLPSDRFSAERTGGSVSTLTIQRTQQEDSAVYLCASSSDVGEGDEQYFGPGTRLTVT.

This clone was seen once. V and J are TRBV7-2 and TRBJ2-3, with 8 bases lining up with TRBD1. Germline V gene lookup returns CDR1 SGHTA and CDR2 FQGNSA. Trimming took 2 bases from V and 6 from J; bases not matched to a gene: 7. The CDR3 loop spans 15 amino acids. The CDR3 spells CASSLQAGGWDTQYF. DNA of the CDR3: TGTGCCAGCAGCTTACAGGCAGGGGGCTGGGATACGCAGTATTTT.

J is TRBJ1-5 and V is TRBV6-6; 10 nucleotides align to TRBD1. The CDR3 runs to 14 residues. CDR1 and CDR2 from the germline V gene are MNHNY and SVGAGI (reference sequence). J was trimmed by 5 bases and V by 7 bases; bases with no gene match: 5. The CDR3 bases are TGTGCCAGCACCCGGACAGGGGGTGATCAGCCCCAGCATTTT. Translating gives CASTRTGGDQPQHF.